The present T cell receptor (beta chain) was sequenced within a study of blood T cell repertoires in COVID-19. The overall study: Material from acute and convalescent COVID-19 was sourced from the United States, Italy and Spain. The cDNA or gDNA used as material had been derived from T cells, B-cell-depleted T cells, or PBMCs.

Per the authors' pipeline: Amplifying reference gene primers gave estimates of nucleated cell counts. Some clones are missing from TCRdb's copy, which holds only in-frame ones; the method was immunoSEQ multiplex PCR. V, J and clone size were drawn from that table, and D and trimming were deduced from the DNA. The sample has 110,000 or so clones, more than 80% seen once. V was pared by 2 bases and J by 4 bases, with 7 bases of the junction left unmatched. CDR3 length equals 15 residues. CDR1 is MNHEY and CDR2 is SMNVEV in the germline V gene (reference sequence). Sequencing was performed on peripheral blood. The V gene is TRBV27, the J gene TRBJ2-7, with 8 bases aligning to TRBD1. The sequence came from a man between 65 and 85 years old with active or convalescent COVID-19. CDR3 protein: CASSLGGQATYEQYF. CDR3 coding DNA: TGTGCCAGCAGTTTAGGGGGACAGGCTACTTACGAGCAGTACTTC.